These T cell receptor beta chains were read from a single sample in a study of blood T cell repertoires in COVID-19. Data came from immunoSEQ multiplex PCR; TCRdb stores just in-frame clones and leaves some out. There are about 89,000 clones in the sample; approximately 80% occur only once, and about half lies in the top ten. Sequences were obtained from peripheral blood. The source of these receptors is a human donor in a cohort sampled during active COVID-19. CDR3s include the opening cysteine and the closing phenylalanine or tryptophan. D genes are given only for firm matches. Clone size is stated in some rows and not others, as once, few, many or a class when expanded.

d_gene	abundance	v_gene	j_gene	CDR3aa	CDR3nt
TRBD2	few	TRBV11-3	TRBJ2-5	CASSLGLAGGPETQYF	TGTGCCAGCAGCTTAGGGCTAGCGGGAGGCCCCGAGACCCAGTACTTC
TRBD1	NA	TRBV5-1	TRBJ2-1	CASSSGTGGGTGNGQFF	TGCGCCAGCAGTTCCGGGACAGGGGGCGGGACTGGTAATGGGCAGTTCTTC
NA	NA	TRBV5-5	TRBJ2-6	CASSGGPLSGANVLTF	TGTGCCAGCAGCGGCGGTCCCCTCTCTGGGGCCAACGTCCTGACTTTC
NA	NA	TRBV29-1	TRBJ2-3	CSVEFREISTDTQYF	TGCAGCGTTGAATTCCGGGAGATTAGCACAGATACGCAGTATTTT
TRBD2	NA	TRBV18	TRBJ2-1	CASSPDQRGYNEQFF	TGTGCCAGCTCACCAGACCAGCGGGGTTACAATGAGCAGTTCTTC
NA	few	TRBV28	TRBJ1-4	CASRDSLNEKLFF	TGTGCCAGCAGGGACAGTTTAAATGAAAAACTGTTTTTT
NA	NA	TRBV11-3	TRBJ2-3	CASSPGLASTDTQYF	TGTGCCAGCAGCCCGGGTCTAGCAAGCACAGATACGCAGTATTTT
TRBD2	NA	TRBV5-1	TRBJ2-7	CASSRGLAGGSYEQYF	TGCGCCAGCAGCAGGGGACTAGCGGGAGGTTCCTACGAGCAGTACTTC
TRBD1	few	TRBV11-3	TRBJ1-1	CASSLVGRGRTEAFF	TGTGCCAGCAGCTTAGTAGGTAGGGGGCGGACTGAAGCTTTCTTT
TRBD1	NA	TRBV6-2/TRBV6-3	TRBJ1-5	CASSYSGQGQPQHF	TGTGCCAGCAGTTACTCAGGACAGGGACAGCCCCAGCATTTT
NA	NA	TRBV19	TRBJ2-1	CASSTYEAGKTEQFF	TGTGCCAGTAGTACTTATGAGGCAGGGAAAACTGAGCAGTTCTTC
TRBD2	once	TRBV28	TRBJ2-7	CASRTGLAYEQYF	TGTGCCAGCAGAACCGGACTAGCATACGAGCAGTACTTC
NA	NA	TRBV6-2/TRBV6-3	TRBJ1-5	CASSDLAFQATSNQPQHF	TGTGCCAGCAGTGACCTCGCCTTCCAGGCCACTAGCAATCAGCCCCAGCATTTT
NA	NA	TRBV27	TRBJ1-2	CASRASGRNYGYTF	TGTGCCAGCAGGGCGAGCGGACGGAACTATGGCTACACCTTC
NA	once	TRBV10-3	TRBJ2-5	CAIPEAQYF	TGTGCCATCCCCGAGGCCCAGTACTTC
TRBD2	many	TRBV7-2	TRBJ2-4	CASSLASGRAKNIQYF	TGTGCCAGCAGCTTAGCTAGCGGGAGGGCCAAAAACATTCAGTACTTC
NA	few	TRBV9	TRBJ1-1	CASSEGMVMNTEAFF	TGTGCCAGCAGCGAGGGGATGGTCATGAACACTGAAGCTTTCTTT
NA	NA	TRBV2	TRBJ1-2	CASSRRQDLNYGYTF	TGTGCCAGCAGTAGGCGACAGGATCTTAACTATGGCTACACCTTC
TRBD1	NA	TRBV7-7	TRBJ2-2	CASSLGQGTGELFF	TGTGCTAGCAGCTTGGGACAGGGAACCGGGGAGCTGTTTTTT
NA	once	TRBV28	TRBJ2-3	CASSLQDTQYF	TGTGCCAGCAGTTTACAAGATACGCAGTATTTT
TRBD2	NA	TRBV30	TRBJ2-2	CAWSVRLAGVRTGELFF	TGTGCCTGGAGTGTTAGACTAGCGGGAGTACGGACCGGGGAGCTGTTTTTT
NA	NA	TRBV7-8	TRBJ2-2	CASSPEGVAGVLGVTGELFF	TGTGCCAGCAGCCCCGAGGGTGTGGCAGGGGTCTTGGGTGTCACCGGGGAGCTGTTTTTT
NA	NA	TRBV28	TRBJ2-7	CASSSISPRDEQYF	TGTGCCAGCAGTTCCATATCTCCCCGGGACGAGCAGTACTTC
TRBD2	NA	TRBV7-8	TRBJ2-5	CASSRAGGTETQYF	TGTGCCAGCAGCCGAGCGGGAGGGACAGAGACCCAGTACTTC
NA	once	TRBV30	TRBJ2-3	CAWSVRGLTDTQYF	TGTGCCTGGAGTGTTCGCGGACTTACAGATACGCAGTATTTT
TRBD1	NA	TRBV9	TRBJ1-2	CASSFTQGNGYTF	TGTGCCAGCAGCTTTACACAGGGGAATGGCTACACCTTC
NA	NA	TRBV7-8	TRBJ2-5	CASSFDRTGTQYF	TGTGCCAGCAGCTTCGACAGAACAGGGACCCAGTACTTC
NA	NA	TRBV28	TRBJ1-1	CASSTAGAQNTEAFF	TGTGCCAGCAGCACCGCAGGGGCCCAGAACACTGAAGCTTTCTTT
TRBD2	NA	TRBV7-2	TRBJ2-3	CASSLGFSGLASDTQYF	TGTGCCAGCAGCTTAGGTTTCTCCGGACTAGCGTCGGATACGCAGTATTTT
TRBD1	NA	TRBV20-1	TRBJ2-1	CSATGHNEQFF	TGCAGTGCGACAGGGCACAATGAGCAGTTCTTC
TRBD2	NA	TRBV27	TRBJ2-7	CASSRILAGGVDEQYF	TGTGCCAGCAGTCGCATCCTAGCGGGAGGGGTCGACGAGCAGTACTTC
TRBD1	NA	TRBV9	TRBJ1-6	CASSVGGTANSPLHF	TGTGCCAGCAGCGTAGGGGGGACAGCGAATTCACCCCTCCACTTT
NA	NA	TRBV3-1/TRBV3-2	TRBJ1-5	CASSQGIRGNQPQHF	TGTGCCAGCAGCCAGGGCATCCGCGGCAATCAGCCCCAGCATTTT
NA	NA	TRBV5-1	TRBJ2-2	CASSLDEGGLTGELFF	TGCGCCAGCAGCTTGGATGAGGGAGGCCTCACCGGGGAGCTGTTTTTT
NA	NA	TRBV6-2/TRBV6-3	TRBJ2-5	CASSRQQETQYF	TGTGCCAGCAGCAGACAACAAGAGACCCAGTACTTC
TRBD2	NA	TRBV4-1	TRBJ2-1	CASSQETFGLAAFRSYNEQFF	TGCGCCAGCAGCCAAGAAACCTTCGGACTAGCGGCCTTCCGCTCCTACAATGAGCAGTTCTTC
NA	NA	TRBV7-2	TRBJ1-3	CAAGSNSGNTIYF	TGTGCCGCAGGGTCTAACTCTGGAAACACCATATATTTT
TRBD1	NA	TRBV29-1	TRBJ2-2	CSTRTGGSGELFF	TGCAGCACAAGGACAGGGGGTTCCGGGGAGCTGTTTTTT
NA	NA	TRBV28	TRBJ2-5	CASSLSGFRETQYF	TGTGCCAGCAGTTTGTCCGGGTTCCGGGAGACCCAGTACTTC
NA	once	TRBV2	TRBJ1-1	CASSEAGEGDTEAFF	TGTGCCAGCAGTGAAGCGGGGGAGGGGGACACTGAAGCTTTCTTT
NA	NA	TRBV6-6	TRBJ1-5	CASTRTADQPQHF	TGTGCCAGCACCCGGACAGCTGATCAGCCCCAGCATTTT
NA	NA	TRBV7-8	TRBJ2-7	CASSPMAPYEQYF	TGTGCCAGCAGCCCGATGGCCCCTTACGAGCAGTACTTC
NA	NA	TRBV10-1	TRBJ1-1	CASSESWTATEAFF	TGCGCCAGCAGTGAGTCATGGACAGCCACTGAAGCTTTCTTT
TRBD2	NA	TRBV5-1	TRBJ2-5	CASSLGLGLAVETQYF	TGCGCCAGCAGCTTGGGGCTTGGACTAGCCGTAGAGACCCAGTACTTC
NA	NA	TRBV12-3/TRBV12-4	TRBJ1-1	CASSFSGTEAFF	TGTGCCAGCAGTTTCTCCGGCACTGAAGCTTTCTTT
TRBD2	NA	TRBV7-2	TRBJ2-5	CASSLVVAGAGETQYF	TGTGCCAGCAGCTTAGTGGTAGCGGGGGCCGGGGAGACCCAGTACTTC
NA	few	TRBV28	TRBJ2-2	CASNLVGTGNTGELFF	TGTGCCAGCAACCTAGTGGGGACTGGGAACACCGGGGAGCTGTTTTTT
NA	NA	TRBV3-1/TRBV3-2	TRBJ1-2	CASSQQDGYTF	TGTGCCAGCAGCCAACAGGATGGCTACACCTTC
NA	NA	TRBV6-6	TRBJ2-1	CASSYSIVGASNEQFF	TGTGCCAGCAGTTACTCGATTGTGGGGGCCAGCAATGAGCAGTTCTTC
NA	NA	TRBV6-1	TRBJ2-5	CASRSGGSETQYF	TGTGCCAGCAGGTCGGGGGGCAGTGAGACCCAGTACTTC
TRBD1	NA	TRBV6-5	TRBJ2-5	CASSTGGAEETQYF	TGTGCCAGCAGTACAGGGGGCGCAGAAGAGACCCAGTACTTC
TRBD1	NA	TRBV27	TRBJ1-2	CASSSTGIVGGLSNYGYTF	TGTGCCAGCAGTTCGACAGGGATCGTAGGGGGATTAAGTAACTATGGCTACACCTTC
NA	many	TRBV5-4	TRBJ1-5	CASSLWGSNQPQHF	TGTGCCAGCAGCTTATGGGGCAGCAATCAGCCCCAGCATTTT
NA	NA	TRBV11-2	TRBJ2-1	CASSSLRRFRSYNEQFF	TGTGCCAGCAGCTCCTTAAGGCGGTTCCGCTCCTACAATGAGCAGTTCTTC
TRBD1	NA	TRBV11-3	TRBJ2-5	CASSQKGTAASPQYF	TGTGCCAGCAGCCAAAAAGGGACAGCCGCATCGCCCCAGTACTTC